These T cell receptor beta chains were read from a single sample in a study of beta chain features in type 1 diabetes. TCRdb keeps only in-frame clones here, not all; method: immunoSEQ multiplex PCR. The sample has around 170,000 clones, approximately 9.9% seen once. The sample was central memory CD4+ T cells from blood. These receptor sequences come from a woman younger than 35 in good health. CDR3s include the opening cysteine and the closing phenylalanine or tryptophan. The D gene is left open where the match is weak. Size values are once, few and many counts, or a class for expanded clones, and some rows have none.

few | NA | TRBJ2-3 | TRBV30 | CAWSVLGGRADTQYF | TGTGCCTGGAGTGTACTAGGGGGGAGGGCGGATACGCAGTATTTT
NA | NA | TRBJ2-7 | TRBV7-9 | CASSPVSYEQYF | TGTGCCAGCAGCCCGGTGAGCTACGAGCAGTACTTC
NA | NA | TRBJ2-7 | TRBV5-1 | CASRTGNLGYVSYEQYF | TGCGCCAGCAGGACCGGGAACTTGGGTTATGTATCCTACGAGCAGTACTTC
NA | TRBD2 | TRBJ2-1 | TRBV2 | CASSEGGLAGTLEQFF | TGTGCCAGCAGTGAAGGGGGTCTAGCGGGGACCCTTGAGCAGTTCTTC
NA | TRBD2 | TRBJ2-7 | TRBV19 | CASTHSGRAYEQYF | TGTGCCAGTACCCATAGCGGGAGGGCCTACGAGCAGTACTTC
many | NA | TRBJ1-2 | TRBV30 | CAWSSRLIMKNYGYTF | TGTGCCTGGAGTTCTCGACTGATAATGAAGAACTATGGCTACACCTTC
NA | TRBD1 | TRBJ1-5 | TRBV5-6 | CASSLDRGISQPQHF | TGTGCCAGCAGCTTGGACAGGGGGATCAGTCAGCCCCAGCATTTT
few | NA | TRBJ2-1 | TRBV5-1 | CASSISGLSYNEQFF | TGCGCCAGCAGCATATCGGGACTTTCATACAATGAGCAGTTCTTC
few | TRBD1 | TRBJ2-1 | TRBV5-1 | CASRSTGGANNEQFF | TGCGCCAGCAGAAGTACAGGGGGCGCAAACAATGAGCAGTTCTTC
NA | NA | TRBJ1-6 | TRBV9 | CASSSTEDSLVNSPLHF | TGTGCCAGCAGCTCCACGGAAGACAGCCTTGTTAATTCACCCCTCCACTTT
few | NA | TRBJ2-7 | TRBV6-6 | CASTLSSKNYEQYF | TGTGCCAGCACTTTATCCTCTAAGAACTACGAGCAGTACTTC
NA | NA | TRBJ1-1 | TRBV12-5 | CASGAQGAGTEAFF | TGTGCTAGTGGTGCGCAAGGGGCAGGCACTGAAGCTTTCTTT
NA | TRBD2 | TRBJ2-2 | TRBV4-3 | CASRGRGTGELFF | TGCGCCAGCAGAGGGCGGGGGACCGGGGAGCTGTTTTTT
once | TRBD1 | TRBJ1-1 | TRBV6-1 | CASSTTGLLEAFF | TGTGCCAGCAGTACGACAGGGCTTCTTGAAGCTTTCTTT
NA | NA | TRBJ2-3 | TRBV5-1 | CASSLEQGMDTQYF | TGCGCCAGCAGCTTGGAACAGGGTATGGATACGCAGTATTTT
few | TRBD2 | TRBJ2-3 | TRBV4-1 | CASSQPGRGAPSDTQYF | TGCGCCAGCAGCCAACCAGGGAGGGGAGCTCCCTCAGATACGCAGTATTTT
few | TRBD2 | TRBJ2-7 | TRBV6-6 | CASSYRTSGSYEQYF | TGTGCCAGCAGTTACCGGACTAGCGGGAGTTACGAGCAGTACTTC
NA | TRBD1 | TRBJ1-2 | TRBV6-5 | CASTTRGYGYTF | TGTGCCAGCACCACCAGGGGGTATGGCTACACCTTC
few | TRBD2 | TRBJ2-1 | TRBV4-1 | CASSQDWGGRANEQFF | TGCGCCAGCAGCCAAGATTGGGGAGGGAGGGCGAATGAGCAGTTCTTC
few | TRBD1 | TRBJ1-1 | TRBV2 | CASMKTGGTEAFF | TGTGCCAGCATGAAGACAGGGGGCACTGAAGCTTTCTTT
NA | TRBD2 | TRBJ2-3 | TRBV5-1 | CASRSGTSPHSTDTQYF | TGCGCCAGCAGATCCGGGACTAGCCCTCATAGCACAGATACGCAGTATTTT
NA | TRBD1 | TRBJ2-3 | TRBV5-4 | CASSFRDRGSDTQYF | TGTGCCAGCAGCTTTCGGGACAGGGGTTCAGATACGCAGTATTTT
few | NA | TRBJ2-7 | TRBV30 | CAWSSGALLSEQYF | TGTGCCTGGAGTTCAGGGGCTTTACTTTCCGAGCAGTACTTC
few | TRBD2 | TRBJ2-2 | TRBV6-5 | CASDGGGIPGELFF | TGTGCCAGCGACGGGGGGGGTATTCCCGGGGAGCTGTTTTTT
few | NA | TRBJ1-5 | TRBV2 | CASSPRNQPQHF | TGTGCCAGCAGTCCACGGAATCAGCCCCAGCATTTT
NA | TRBD1 | TRBJ2-5 | TRBV2 | CASSRDRVGSETQYF | TGTGCCAGCAGTAGAGACAGGGTTGGTTCAGAGACCCAGTACTTC
NA | NA | TRBJ1-2 | TRBV19 | CASSPRQVTERGYTF | TGTGCCAGTAGTCCACGACAGGTGACCGAGCGGGGCTACACCTTC
NA | TRBD2 | TRBJ2-5 | TRBV18 | CASSPRSGGWETQYF | TGTGCCAGCTCACCACGAAGCGGGGGTTGGGAGACCCAGTACTTC
NA | TRBD1 | TRBJ1-1 | TRBV5-1 | CASSLRQGFSEAFF | TGCGCCAGCAGTCTGCGACAGGGGTTCTCTGAAGCTTTCTTT
few | TRBD1 | TRBJ2-2 | TRBV5-1 | CASQVGTGSTGELFF | TGCGCCAGCCAAGTCGGGACAGGAAGCACCGGGGAGCTGTTTTTT
NA | TRBD2 | TRBJ2-3 | TRBV7-2 | CASSLDGGGTDTQYF | TGTGCCAGCAGCTTAGATGGGGGGGGTACAGATACGCAGTATTTT
NA | TRBD2 | TRBJ2-7 | TRBV4-1 | CASSHPSGGDVKQYF | TGCGCCAGCAGCCATCCTAGCGGGGGGGATGTAAAGCAGTACTTC
few | NA | TRBJ2-2 | TRBV7-8 | CASSLARLTGELFF | TGTGCCAGCAGCTTAGCCCGTCTGACCGGGGAGCTGTTTTTT
many | NA | TRBJ2-1 | TRBV4-1 | CASSQVDMSSYNEQFF | TGCGCCAGCAGCCAAGTAGACATGAGCTCCTACAATGAGCAGTTCTTC
few | TRBD1 | TRBJ1-1 | TRBV7-3 | CASSQTGGSANTEAFF | TGTGCCAGCAGCCAGACAGGGGGCAGTGCCAACACTGAAGCTTTCTTT
NA | TRBD1 | TRBJ1-5 | TRBV5-1 | CASSPDRGQPQHF | TGCGCCAGCAGTCCTGACAGGGGACAGCCCCAGCATTTT
NA | TRBD1 | TRBJ1-1 | TRBV29-1 | CSGGQETEAFF | TGCAGCGGGGGACAGGAGACTGAAGCTTTCTTT
NA | NA | TRBJ2-2 | TRBV5-6 | CASSLYGRNTGELFF | TGTGCCAGCAGCTTGTATGGGAGAAACACCGGGGAGCTGTTTTTT
few | NA | TRBJ2-3 | TRBV6-5 | CASSSPGVGTQYF | TGTGCCAGCAGTTCCCCCGGAGTGGGTACGCAGTATTTT
NA | TRBD1 | TRBJ2-5 | TRBV7-2 | CASSLQGAETQYF | TGTGCCAGCAGCTTACAGGGGGCGGAGACCCAGTACTTC
NA | NA | TRBJ2-1 | TRBV5-1 | CASSPDSTYNEQFF | TGCGCCAGCAGCCCGGACTCCACCTACAATGAGCAGTTCTTC
NA | NA | TRBJ2-5 | TRBV7-6 | CASSAQFGETQYF | TGTGCCAGCAGCGCTCAGTTCGGGGAGACCCAGTACTTC
few | TRBD1 | TRBJ1-1 | TRBV27 | CASSLSGTGFAVAFF | TGTGCCAGCAGTTTATCCGGGACAGGGTTCGCGGTAGCTTTCTTT
few | TRBD2 | TRBJ2-7 | TRBV27 | CASSLGGRQYEQYF | TGTGCCAGCAGTTTAGGCGGGAGGCAGTACGAGCAGTACTTC
NA | TRBD1 | TRBJ2-1 | TRBV5-1 | CASSLTGEDEQFF | TGCGCCAGCAGCTTGACAGGGGAAGATGAGCAGTTCTTC
NA | NA | TRBJ2-1 | TRBV7-9 | CASSLGGANEQFF | TGTGCCAGCAGTTTAGGTGGGGCCAATGAGCAGTTCTTC
NA | NA | TRBJ2-1 | TRBV4-1 | CASSQEKSFSPGGEQFF | TGCGCCAGCAGCCAAGAAAAGTCATTCTCCCCCGGAGGTGAGCAGTTCTTC
few | NA | TRBJ2-3 | TRBV14 | CASSPDSNPRTDTQYF | TGTGCCAGCAGCCCCGACTCCAACCCACGCACAGATACGCAGTATTTT
few | TRBD2 | TRBJ2-3 | TRBV9 | CASVPGLAGWDTQYF | TGTGCCAGCGTCCCCGGACTAGCGGGATGGGATACGCAGTATTTT
few | NA | TRBJ2-4 | TRBV19 | CASSNPGDKNIQYF | TGTGCCAGTAGTAATCCCGGGGACAAAAACATTCAGTACTTC
NA | NA | TRBJ1-4 | TRBV7-8 | CASSFQGTKLFF | TGTGCCAGCAGCTTTCAGGGTACAAAACTGTTTTTT
few | TRBD2 | TRBJ2-1 | TRBV19 | CASSGASGVNNEQFF | TGTGCCAGTAGTGGCGCTAGCGGGGTAAACAATGAGCAGTTCTTC
few | NA | TRBJ2-1 | TRBV7-2 | CASSTPGQHNEQFF | TGTGCCAGCAGCACTCCGGGACAACACAATGAGCAGTTCTTC
few | NA | TRBJ1-1 | TRBV12-5 | CASRRGGGDTEAFF | TGTGCTAGTCGCCGCGGGGGCGGGGACACTGAAGCTTTCTTT
NA | NA | TRBJ1-4 | TRBV29-1 | CSVTGTPNEKLFF | TGCAGCGTAACCGGGACACCGAATGAAAAACTGTTTTTT